The 7 T cell receptor beta chains listed next were all sequenced from one sample in a study of T cell repertoires in cytomegalovirus infection. Their antigen targets remain unknown. TCRdb fed the reads into MiXCR, producing one record per CDR3 protein. The sample yields hundreds of thousands of distinct CDR3 sequences, about 27% seen once. Source: cultured PBMCs, taken from culture after CMV antigen stimulation. The receptors stem from a human donor in good health (CMV status not recorded). Some clones in this sample may be carry-over from other donors' samples.

There are a few counts of this clonotype. V usage is TRBV12-5 and J usage is TRBJ2-6; D possibly uses TRBD1 or TRBD2 (5 bases each). V was cut by 0 bases and J by 1 base, with 7 bases left in between. Germline V gene lookup returns CDR1 LGHNT and CDR2 FRNRAP. CDR3 length: 16 amino acids. The CDR3 nucleotides read TGTGCTAGTGGTTTGGTGGGGACGTCTGGGGCCAACGTCCTGACTTTC. Translated: CASGLVGTSGANVLTF.

This clonotype was counted between two and nine times. The rearrangement joins TRBV27 to TRBJ1-1, with D possibly matching TRBD1 (5 bases). V dropped 3 bases and J dropped 1 base, with 15 bases sitting between them. In germline, CDR1 is MNHEY, CDR2 SMNVEV (reference sequence). This CDR3 has 16 amino acids. As DNA, the CDR3 is TGTGCCAGCAGTTTTAGCCCCGGGGGGGGGAACACTGAAGCTTTCTTT. This codes for CASSFSPGGGNTEAFF.

The J gene is TRBJ2-7, the V gene TRBV7-8; no clear D. The CDR3 extends over 11 amino acids. Germline loops: CDR1 SGHVS, CDR2 FQNEAQ. V dropped 5 bases and J dropped 4 bases, with 6 bases sitting between them. Here the CDR3 reads CASSTMYEQYF. The CDR3 DNA sequence: TGTGCCAGCAGCACCATGTACGAGCAGTACTTC.

This clonotype was detected many times. J is TRBJ2-7 and V is TRBV27; 7 bases match TRBD2. Germline loops: CDR1 MNHEY, CDR2 SMNVEV (reference sequence). J gave up 0 bases and V 3 bases, and 5 bases lay outside the gene matches. The CDR3 runs to 15 residues. This CDR3 is CASSLGGVRSYEQYF. The CDR3 DNA follows: TGTGCCAGCAGTTTGGGAGGGGTACGCTCCTACGAGCAGTACTTC.

This clonotype was counted between two and nine times. The chain couples TRBV7-4 to TRBJ2-5; tentative D call: TRBD1 (5 bases). The CDR3 totals 14 residues. V was cut by 5 bases and J by 5 bases, with 15 bases left in between. Germline lookup yields CDR1 SGHVT and CDR2 SQSDAQ. CDR3 sequence reads: CASSLRQSRETQYF. CDR3 nucleotides: TGTGCCAGCAGCCTAAGACAGAGTCGGGAGACCCAGTACTTC.

This clonotype turned up a few times. CDR3 residues: CASSQEAQAGPYNEQFF. CDR3 DNA: TGCGCCAGCAGCCAAGAAGCCCAAGCGGGTCCCTACAATGAGCAGTTCTTC. The gene calls are TRBV4-1 and TRBJ2-1, with a tentative D call TRBD2 (6 bases). This CDR3 region has 17 residues. The V end was cut by 0 bases, the J end by 2 bases, with 14 bases between. Germline CDR1 is MGHRA and CDR2 is YSYEKL.

This clonotype was counted only a few times. The rearrangement links TRBV19 to TRBJ2-7, with D perhaps TRBD1 (6 bases). Germline assignment: CDR1 LNHDA and CDR2 SQIVND (reference sequence). The V gene lost 8 bases and the J gene lost 2 bases, with 16 bases spanning the gap. There are 14 residues in the CDR3. The CDR3 coding sequence is TGTGCCAGTTCCCCCGACAGGTGGGCCTACGAGCAGTACTTC. It encodes CASSPDRWAYEQYF.